These 32 T cell receptor beta chains came from one sample sequenced in a study of T-cell reconstitution after alpha-beta-depleted transplantation in children. Unique molecular identifiers were incorporated into the prepared TCRbeta library. MiXCR, run by TCRdb on the PCR reads, gives a single entry per CDR3 protein. The table has approximately 430,000 distinct CDR3 sequences, around 16% seen once. The source was PBMCs, mostly from graft donor cells, collected 360 days after TCRalphabeta/CD19-depleted stem cell transplant. The receptors here all came from a boy under three years old who had a stem cell transplant for Wiskott-Aldrich syndrome, so the T cells may come from the graft donor.

This clonotype was seen a few times. The rearrangement uses TRBV24-1 and TRBJ2-1; TRBD2 aligns across 10 bases. The CDR3 spans 16 residues. CDR1 KGHDR and CDR2 SFDVKD come from the germline V gene. V gave up 2 bases and J gave up 3 bases; unmatched junction bases: 3. The CDR3 loop reads CATSDSLAGVYNEQFF. The CDR3 DNA reads TGTGCCACCAGTGATTCCCTAGCGGGAGTCTACAATGAGCAGTTCTTC.

The sample holds a few counts of this clonotype. The chain carries TRBV11-2 and TRBJ2-7; TRBD2 is a possible D gene (5 bases). The CDR3 sequence is 14 residues long. Germline V gene sequence: CDR1 SGHAT, CDR2 FQNNGV. Trimming shortened V by 3 bases and J by 4 bases, and 13 bases separated the two germline ends. The CDR3 here is CASSFTAGEYEQYF. The DNA for the CDR3 is TGTGCCAGCAGCTTCACCGCCGGGGAGTACGAGCAGTACTTC.

This clonotype was seen only a few times. V gene TRBV7-9 combines with J gene TRBJ2-2, with D perhaps TRBD2 (5 bases). The CDR3 is made up of 13 amino acids. Per the germline V gene, CDR1 is SEHNR and CDR2 is FQNEAQ (reference sequence). The germline V and J ends were trimmed by 8 bases and 5 bases, with 12 bases remaining between them. As DNA, the CDR3 is TGTGCCAGCCGTCCTGAGGGTACCGGGGAGCTGTTTTTT. The encoded protein is CASRPEGTGELFF.

J is TRBJ1-5 and V is TRBV19; no clear D gene. The germline gives CDR1 LNHDA, CDR2 SQIVND (reference sequence). CDR3 size: 18 residues. Trimming took off 0 bases at V and 2 bases at J, with 17 bases between the two ends. This chain's CDR3 is CASSIDPGRLRGNQPQHF. The CDR3 bases are TGTGCCAGTAGTATAGATCCCGGACGACTCCGGGGCAATCAGCCCCAGCATTTT.

A note on this clonotype: The junction and the germline gene differ at one end; a read error may be behind it. The chain couples TRBV12-3 or TRBV12-4 to TRBJ2-3, with 10 positions matching TRBD2. This CDR3 has 18 residues. The CDR3 sequence is CASSLTLLAGDLTGTQYF. The CDR3 DNA is TGTGCCAGCAGTTTAACCCTCCTAGCGGGGGACCTCACAGGTACGCAGTATTTT.

The J gene is TRBJ2-5, the V gene TRBV2; the D gene is possibly TRBD2 (6 bases). The CDR3 extends over 14 amino acids. Germline loops: CDR1 SNHLY, CDR2 FYNNEI. Trimming removed 5 bases from V and 0 bases from J, with 10 bases in between. For the CDR3, the DNA is TGTGCCAGCAGTACCGGGACTTACCAAGAGACCCAGTACTTC. The encoded protein is CASSTGTYQETQYF.

This clonotype was counted between two and nine times. V and J are TRBV20-1 and TRBJ2-5; D possibly corresponds to TRBD2 (6 bases). The CDR3 spans 13 residues. CDR1 is DFQATT and CDR2 is SNEGSKA in the germline V gene (reference sequence). V was trimmed by 8 bases and J by 2 bases, leaving 15 bases between them. The CDR3 spells CSQYWGVQETQYF. DNA of the CDR3: TGCAGTCAGTACTGGGGGGTACAAGAGACCCAGTACTTC.

This clonotype has a handful of counts. The CDR3 DNA is TGCAGTGCTAGAGATAAGGCTGGTCAAGAGACCCAGTACTTC. This sequence encodes CSARDKAGQETQYF. V is TRBV20-1 and J is TRBJ2-5; no firm D call. V was pared by 0 bases and J by 2 bases, with 10 bases between. CDR3 length: 14 amino acids. From germline, CDR1 is DFQATT and CDR2 SNEGSKA (reference sequence).

This clonotype was seen a handful of times. The chain uses TRBV5-1 and TRBJ1-1; 7 bases line up with TRBD1. The CDR3 has 14 residues. Germline V gene sequence: CDR1 SGHRS, CDR2 YFSETQ. The V gene end was trimmed by 4 bases and the J gene end by 4 bases; junction bases not matched to a gene: 7. The CDR3 nucleotides read TGCGCCAGCAGCACAGGGGCGTTCGGCACTGAAGCTTTCTTT. Its protein is CASSTGAFGTEAFF.

The CDR3 DNA reads as TGTGCCAGCAGTTTAAGGGCTGGGGACGGGGAGCTGTTTTTT. This translates into CASSLRAGDGELFF. This chain joins TRBV12-3 or TRBV12-4 and TRBJ2-2, with D unclear. V was pared by 2 bases and J by 7 bases, with 11 bases between. The CDR3 has 14 residues.

The chain is built from TRBV5-1 and TRBJ2-5; D not certain. The germline CDR1 and CDR2 sequences are SGHRS and YFSETQ. The CDR3 spans 11 residues. The V end was cut by 4 bases, the J end by 10 bases, with 11 bases between. CDR3 amino acids: CASSSPLGQYF. The CDR3 region has the DNA TGCGCCAGCAGCAGCCCCTTGGGCCAGTACTTC.

CDR3 bases: TGCAGCGTTCTACGGACAGGGGAGGGGGAGCAGTACTTC. Its translation: CSVLRTGEGEQYF. The rearrangement joins TRBV29-1 to TRBJ2-7; 9 bases are shared with TRBD1. Germline CDR1 is SQVTM and CDR2 is ANQGSEA. V was clipped by 5 bases and J by 7 bases; unmatched bases: 9. This CDR3 is built from 13 residues.

The chain joins TRBV15 to TRBJ2-5, with D unclear. Germline values: CDR1 LNHNV, CDR2 YYDKDF (reference sequence). V lost 4 bases and J lost 4, with 28 bases in between. The CDR3 runs to 19 residues. CDR3 bases: TGTGCCACCAGCATTGTTTTGACCAAGATGGTCCTGAGACGAGAGACCCAGTACTTC. Translated, it gives CATSIVLTKMVLRRETQYF.

This clonotype was detected a few times. The CDR3 spells CAITREAGGGTGELFF. For the CDR3, the DNA is TGTGCCATCACCCGAGAAGCGGGAGGTGGTACCGGGGAGCTGTTTTTT. The V call is TRBV10-3, the J call TRBJ2-2; TRBD2 agrees at 9 bases. The CDR3 is made up of 16 amino acids. V was clipped by 7 bases and J by 5 bases; unmatched bases: 11. Germline-derived CDR1 and CDR2 are ENHRY and SYGVKD.

The CDR3: CASSLNVGTGGYTF. The CDR3 DNA reads TGTGCCAGCAGTTTAAACGTCGGCACGGGTGGCTACACCTTC. The rearrangement links TRBV12-3 or TRBV12-4 to TRBJ1-2, with D unclear. The CDR3 spans 14 residues. V was pared by 2 bases and J by 7 bases, with 14 bases between.

Remarks on this clonotype: A read error may explain this, as a much larger clone is one base away. V gene TRBV14 combines with J gene TRBJ2-2; D uncertain. In germline, CDR1 is SGHDN, CDR2 FVKESK. CDR3 size: 13 residues. V dropped 0 bases and J dropped 8 bases, with 7 bases sitting between them. The CDR3 DNA reads as TGTGCCAGCAGCCAAGATTGGAAAGGGGAGCTGTTTTTT. This translates into CASSQDWKGELFF.

This sequence joins TRBV5-1 and TRBJ2-7; D uncertain. The CDR3 contains 15 residues. Trimming stripped 5 bases from V and 0 bases from J, with 15 bases between. CDR1 SGHRS and CDR2 YFSETQ come from the germline V gene. CDR3: CASRVDLLSSYEQYF. In DNA form, the CDR3 reads TGCGCCAGCAGGGTTGATCTTCTAAGCTCCTACGAGCAGTACTTC.

This chain connects TRBV11-3 to TRBJ1-1; 11 nucleotides agree with TRBD1. Germline-derived CDR1 and CDR2 are SGHNT and YENEEA. The CDR3 length is 16 residues. The V segment lost 4 bases and the J segment 5 bases; nucleotides outside the gene matches: 9. In DNA form, the CDR3 reads TGTGCCAGCAGCTCTGGACAGGGGGCCGTTCGTACTGAAGCTTTCTTT. This translates into CASSSGQGAVRTEAFF.

In DNA form, the CDR3 reads TGTGCCAGCACTCCGGGGACAGGGGAAGAGACCCAGTACTTC. It codes for CASTPGTGEETQYF. The chain couples TRBV12-3 or TRBV12-4 to TRBJ2-5, with TRBD1 matching 10 bases. With 7 bases clipped from V and 3 bases from J, the junction kept 5 bases outside the gene matches. This CDR3 is built from 14 residues.

This clonotype appeared a few times. This chain connects TRBV7-8 to TRBJ2-3, with D tentatively TRBD1 (6 bases). The CDR3 consists of 15 residues. V gave up 5 bases and J gave up 1 base, with 13 bases separating them. The germline V gene encodes CDR1 SGHVS and CDR2 FQNEAQ. CDR3 sequence: CASSVTGGGTDTQYF. For the CDR3, the DNA is TGTGCCAGCAGCGTGACAGGAGGAGGCACAGATACGCAGTATTTT.

In DNA, the CDR3 is TGTGCCAGCAGCTTTAGCGGTTATCTAGCGGGAGGGCCGTTGAACACCGGGGAGCTGTTTTTT. Translating gives CASSFSGYLAGGPLNTGELFF. The chain employs TRBV7-2 and TRBJ2-2, with 12 bases that match TRBD2. The germline gives CDR1 SGHTA, CDR2 FQGNSA. V gave up 3 bases and J gave up 1 base; unmatched junction bases: 15. The CDR3 sequence is 21 residues long.

The chain uses TRBV18 and TRBJ2-1; 11 bases fit TRBD2. The ends lost 6 bases at V and 0 bases at J; junction bases unmatched: 4. The CDR3 covers 16 residues. Germline-derived CDR1 and CDR2 are KGHSH and LQKENI. This CDR3 is CASSQTSGNSYNEQFF. The DNA of the CDR3 is TGTGCCAGCTCCCAGACTAGCGGGAACTCCTACAATGAGCAGTTCTTC. Full variable domain (missing parts from reference TRBV18 and TRBJ2-1): NAGVMQNPRHLVRRRGQEARLRCSPMKGHSHVYWYRQLPEEGLKFMVYLQKENIIDESGMPKERFSAEFPKEGPSILRIQQVVRGDSAAYFCASSQTSGNSYNEQFFGPGTRLTVL.

The chain joins TRBV9 to TRBJ2-2, with 11 bases that match TRBD2. The CDR3 has 16 residues. Germline CDR1 SGDLS, CDR2 YYNGEE. Unmatched junction bases numbered 7, after V lost 4 bases and J lost 5 bases. This chain's CDR3 is CASSYTSGRGTGELFF. CDR3 coding DNA: TGTGCCAGCAGCTACACTAGCGGGAGAGGTACCGGGGAGCTGTTTTTT.

This clonotype came up a few times. The chain is built from TRBV12-3 or TRBV12-4 and TRBJ2-1; D possibly corresponds to TRBD1 (5 bases). V lost 4 bases and J 4 bases, leaving 17 bases between the germline ends. The CDR3 runs to 16 residues. The CDR3 nucleotides are TGTGCCAGCAGTTCGACAGCTCGGAGAATTTACAATGAGCAGTTCTTC. Its protein product is CASSSTARRIYNEQFF.

The chain links TRBV24-1 to TRBJ2-7; 8 bases align to TRBD2. The CDR3 has 11 amino acids. V lost 6 bases and J lost 6; bases outside the gene matches: 0. Germline CDR1 KGHDR, CDR2 SFDVKD. The CDR3 DNA reads TGTGCCACCAGTCGGGGGGGCGAGCAGTACTTC. The encoded protein is CATSRGGEQYF.

Comment on this clonotype: A read error may explain this, as a much larger clone is one base away. The J gene is TRBJ2-1, the V gene TRBV20-1; D is unresolved. Germline CDR1 is DFQATT and CDR2 is SNEGSKA (reference sequence). The CDR3 runs 12 residues. CDR3: CSAIPNYKEQFF. The CDR3 bases are TGCAGTGCCATCCCGAACTACAAAGAGCAGTTCTTC.

This chain connects TRBV7-9 to TRBJ2-7; 11 positions agree with TRBD1. The germline CDR1 and CDR2 sequences are SEHNR and FQNEAQ (reference sequence). V was clipped by 5 bases and J by 6 bases; unmatched bases: 12. This CDR3 has 16 amino acids. The CDR3 region has the DNA TGTGCCAGCAGCCCTCACCGGGACAGGGGGATCGCCGAGCAGTACTTC. Encoded protein: CASSPHRDRGIAEQYF.

This clonotype showed up just a few times. The V and J genes are TRBV25-1 and TRBJ2-5, with unresolved D. The CDR3 covers 11 residues. Trimming took 7 bases from V and 4 from J, leaving 7 bases between them. Germline V gives CDR1 MGHDK, CDR2 SYGVNS. CDR3 nucleotides: TGTGCCAGCATGGCAGTAGAGACCCAGTACTTC. Protein product: CASMAVETQYF.

The gene calls are TRBV7-8 and TRBJ2-7; perhaps TRBD1 as D (7 bases). V was cut by 5 bases and J by 7 bases, with 15 bases left in between. Germline V gives CDR1 SGHVS, CDR2 FQNEAQ. The CDR3 runs 13 residues. This CDR3 is CASSIGTAGEQYF. CDR3 sequence (DNA): TGTGCCAGCAGCATTGGGACAGCGGGTGAGCAGTACTTC.

This clonotype was seen ten or more times. This sequence joins TRBV29-1 and TRBJ2-1; D is possibly TRBD2 (6 bases). Germline V gene lookup returns CDR1 SQVTM and CDR2 ANQGSEA. The germline V and J ends were trimmed by 5 bases and 4 bases, with 12 bases remaining between them. There are 13 residues in the CDR3. CDR3 nucleotides: TGCAGCGTTTCGGACTATCCTTACAATGAGCAGTTCTTC. Protein sequence: CSVSDYPYNEQFF.

The table lists this clonotype with a few counts. J is TRBJ2-3 and V is TRBV5-1, with TRBD1 matching over 10 bases. J gave up 5 bases and V 3 bases, and 6 bases lay outside the gene matches. The CDR3 totals 15 residues. Germline CDR1 is SGHRS and CDR2 is YFSETQ. CDR3 nucleotides: TGCGCCAGCAGCTCCGACAGGGGGCTTGGAGATACGCAGTATTTT. As protein: CASSSDRGLGDTQYF.

This clonotype was observed a handful of times. The J gene is TRBJ2-5, the V gene TRBV7-9, with D possibly matching TRBD2 (5 bases). Germline V gene data show CDR1 as SEHNR and CDR2 as FQNEAQ (reference sequence). V was shortened by 5 bases and J by 4 bases, with 14 bases between the two germline ends. The length of the CDR3 is 14 residues. CDR3 bases: TGTGCCAGCAGCCCCCGCGGGTGGGTAGAGACCCAGTACTTC. Translating it yields CASSPRGWVETQYF. The entire variable domain, with the rest obtained from reference TRBV7-9 and TRBJ2-5, is as follows: DTGVSQNPRHKITKRGQNVTFRCDPISEHNRLYWYRQTLGQGPEFLTYFQNEAQLEKSRLLSDRFSAERPKGSFSTLEIQRTEQGDSAMYLCASSPRGWVETQYFGPGTRLLVL.